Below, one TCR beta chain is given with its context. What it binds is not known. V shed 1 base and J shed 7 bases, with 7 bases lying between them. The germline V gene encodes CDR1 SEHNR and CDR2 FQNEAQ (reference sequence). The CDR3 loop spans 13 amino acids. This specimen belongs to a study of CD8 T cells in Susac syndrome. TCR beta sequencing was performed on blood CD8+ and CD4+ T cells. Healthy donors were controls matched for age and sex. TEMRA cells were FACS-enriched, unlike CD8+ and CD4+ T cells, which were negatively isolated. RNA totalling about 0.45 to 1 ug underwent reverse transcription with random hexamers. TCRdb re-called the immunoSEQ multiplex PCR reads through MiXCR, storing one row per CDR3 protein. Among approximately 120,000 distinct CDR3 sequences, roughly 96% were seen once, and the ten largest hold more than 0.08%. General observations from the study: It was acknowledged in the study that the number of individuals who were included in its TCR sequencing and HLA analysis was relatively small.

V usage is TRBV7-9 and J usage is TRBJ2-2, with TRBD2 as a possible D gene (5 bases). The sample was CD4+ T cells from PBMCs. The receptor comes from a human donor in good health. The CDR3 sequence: CASSLDGGGELFF. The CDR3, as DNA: TGTGCCAGCAGCTTAGATGGAGGCGGGGAGCTGTTTTTT.